The clone carrying this T cell receptor beta chain has a single count. The source of the sample is a study of cytomegalovirus exposure and HLA in healthy donors. CDR1 is MNHEY, CDR2 SMNVEV, per germline (reference sequence). The CDR3 is 16 residues long. V was pared by 5 bases and J by 2 bases, with 15 bases between. Researchers ran the PCR with 60 Vbeta and 13 Jbeta primers. Generated by immunoSEQ multiplex PCR, the TCRdb table keeps only in-frame clones and is missing some. The data show about 120,000 clones, about 76% seen once. What was sequenced was PBMCs. This chain uses TRBV27 with TRBJ2-2, with D tentatively TRBD1 (5 bases). The TCR comes from a woman between 40 and 50 years old in good health and CMV-seronegative. The CDR3 coding sequence is TGTGCCAGCAGTAGTACGCGGACAAAAAACACCGGGGAGCTGTTTTTT. The encoded protein is CASSSTRTKNTGELFF.